This T cell receptor (beta chain) was obtained from a study of shared clonotypes between healthy human individuals. The authors split each subset's genomic DNA evenly across several immunoSEQ plates. Study processing details: With immunoSEQ giving junction-only sequences and no quality scores, filtering differed. Assay used: immunoSEQ multiplex PCR; TCRdb lists only in-frame clones, some missing. V, J and clone size derive from that table, while D and trimming were established from the DNA sequence. The repertoire consists of some 2.1 million clones, with 93% occurring once and the leading ten covering about 1.6%. V lost 1 base and J 2 bases, leaving 16 bases between the germline ends. CDR3 length: 17 residues. Germline-derived CDR1 and CDR2 are SGHDN and FVKESK. Naive CD8 cells, CD45RO-negative and positively selected for CCR7, excluded terminally differentiated effector memory CD45RA+ cells.

This chain uses TRBV14 with TRBJ2-3, with D uncertain. Sequencing input: naive CD8+ T cells from PBMCs. This TCR came from a man in his late teens or twenties in good health. Some clones in this sample may be carry-over from other donors' samples. The DNA of the CDR3 is TGTGCCAGCAGCCAAGGGTCCGCGCTAGAGCCCACAGATACGCAGTATTTT. Protein sequence: CASSQGSALEPTDTQYF.